This T cell receptor (beta chain) was sequenced for a study of STAT5B mutations in CD4+ large granular lymphocyte leukemia. Only in-frame clones appear in the TCRdb table, and some are missing; sequencing was by immunoSEQ multiplex PCR. Among approximately 4,400 clones listed, around 80% were seen once. The clonotype was recovered from a man between 65 and 85 years old with CD4+ T-cell large granular lymphocyte leukemia. Sequencing was performed on PBMCs.

CDR3 region: CASSPGTGVKTQYF. The CDR3 bases are TGTGCCAGCTCCCCCGGGACAGGGGTTAAGACCCAGTACTTC. This chain links TRBV27 with TRBJ2-5; 10 nucleotides match TRBD1. The germline gives CDR1 MNHEY, CDR2 SMNVEV (reference sequence). The CDR3 extends over 14 amino acids. The V gene end was trimmed by 8 bases and the J gene end by 6 bases; junction bases not matched to a gene: 9.